This T cell receptor beta chain was recorded in a study of blood T cell repertoires in COVID-19. Background on the study: Spain, Italy and the United States supplied samples that represented acute and convalescent COVID-19.

With V trimmed by 5 bases and J by 6 bases, 19 bases remained unmatched. The CDR3 covers 17 residues. Germline CDR1 and CDR2: LNHDA and SQIVND (reference sequence). In the original workflow: The authors estimated nucleated cell counts from reference gene primer amplification. Assay used: immunoSEQ multiplex PCR; TCRdb lists only in-frame clones, some missing. V and J calls and clone size are those listed in that table; D and trimming were worked out from the DNA. Among 200,000 to 250,000 clones listed, around 84% were seen once. What was sequenced was peripheral blood. The chain combines TRBV19 with TRBJ2-7; 7 bases are shared with TRBD1. The receptor was isolated from a man between 50 and 59 years old with COVID-19, enrolled during active disease. Written as DNA, the CDR3 is TGTGCCAGTAGTGCCACGACAGGGTCCTTATCCCTCGGCGAGCAGTACTTC. This codes for CASSATTGSLSLGEQYF.